These 27 T cell receptor beta chains share one sample of origin, sequenced in a study of vaccination and CD4 T cells after COVID-19. The assay that was used to sequence DNA from cultured CD4+ T cells was the Oncomine TCR Beta short-read assay. TCRdb redid the calling of the PCR reads with MiXCR, one entry per CDR3 protein. The sample consists of just over 15,000 distinct CDR3 sequences, around 42% of them appearing once. Treatment: roughly ten-day PBMC culture with coronavirus spike peptide pools or control peptides (ViraFEST assay). These TCRs' antigens remain unknown. The starting material was CD4+ T cells from blood, cultured in vitro, obtained before SARS-CoV-2 vaccination. The receptors come from a human donor who had recovered from COVID-19.

The chain joins TRBV12-3 or TRBV12-4 to TRBJ2-2, with no clear D. The CDR3 runs to 14 residues. V lost 6 bases, J lost 2 bases, and 10 bases lay in between. CDR3 DNA sequence: TGTGCCAGCAGCAACCGGATAAACACCGGGGAGCTGTTTTTT. Its protein is CASSNRINTGELFF.

This clonotype was detected once. The V and J genes are TRBV6-1 and TRBJ1-1; 7 bases are shared with TRBD1. This CDR3 comprises 15 residues. Germline CDR1 and CDR2: MNHNS and SASEGT. V was pared by 6 bases and J by 0 bases, with 7 bases of the junction left unmatched. The CDR3 loop is CASRVIRGVNTEAFF. CDR3 in DNA: TGTGCCAGCAGAGTAATCAGGGGGGTGAACACTGAAGCTTTCTTT.

V is TRBV5-1 and J is TRBJ1-6, with D possibly TRBD1 on 6 matching bases. Looked up from germline, CDR1 is SGHRS and CDR2 is YFSETQ. Trimming removed 3 bases from V and 7 bases from J, with 14 bases in between. The length of the CDR3 is 15 residues. CDR3 in amino acids: CASSSRDTTNSPLHF. CDR3 in DNA: TGCGCCAGCAGCTCCCGGGACACAACCAATTCACCCCTCCACTTT.

The CDR3 DNA follows: TGTGCCAGCAGCCCGCGGGCTGGAAGTCAAGAGACCCAGTACTTC. Encoded protein: CASSPRAGSQETQYF. The V gene is TRBV7-2, the J gene TRBJ2-5; a weak D match, TRBD2 (5 bases). The CDR3 runs to 15 residues. V shed 5 bases and J shed 2 bases, with 15 bases lying between them. From germline, CDR1 is SGHTA and CDR2 FQGNSA.

The chain combines TRBV10-3 with TRBJ2-7; 8 bases map to TRBD2. With 4 bases clipped from V and 2 bases from J, the junction kept 7 bases outside the gene matches. Germline V gene lookup returns CDR1 ENHRY and CDR2 SYGVKD. The CDR3 loop spans 15 amino acids. The CDR3 loop reads CAISVGGRSTYEQYF. Written as DNA, the CDR3 is TGTGCCATCAGTGTGGGCGGGAGGTCTACCTACGAGCAGTACTTC.

This clonotype appeared a few times. V is TRBV24-1 and J is TRBJ2-1; D is undetermined. This CDR3 spans 16 amino acids. Germline-derived CDR1 and CDR2 are KGHDR and SFDVKD. The V and J ends lost 4 bases and 4 bases respectively, with 16 bases between them. The CDR3 loop is CATSEAGPQYYNEQFF. The CDR3 coding sequence is TGTGCCACCAGTGAAGCTGGACCCCAGTATTACAATGAGCAGTTCTTC.

This chain's CDR3 is CASSPIFSDSQTQYF. The CDR3 bases are TGTGCCAGCAGCCCTATCTTCTCGGACAGCCAGACCCAGTACTTC. The chain recombines TRBV7-8 with TRBJ2-5; maybe TRBD1 (6 bases). The CDR3 loop spans 15 amino acids. Germline lookup yields CDR1 SGHVS and CDR2 FQNEAQ. The V and J ends lost 5 bases and 6 bases respectively, with 19 bases between them. Based on the CDR3 plus reference TRBV7-8 and TRBJ2-5, the full variable domain is GAGVSQSPRYKVAKRGQDVALRCDPISGHVSLFWYQQALGQGPEFLTYFQNEAQLDKSGLPSDRFFAERPEGSVSTLKIQRTQQEDSAVYLCASSPIFSDSQTQYFGPGTRLLVL.

V usage is TRBV5-1 and J usage is TRBJ2-7, with 11 bases matching TRBD2. The germline CDR1 and CDR2 sequences are SGHRS and YFSETQ. The CDR3 consists of 14 residues. V trimming: 4 bases; J trimming: 4 bases; junction bases outside the gene matches: 4. CDR3 residues: CASSPGLAAYEQYF. As DNA, the CDR3 is TGCGCCAGCAGCCCGGGACTAGCGGCGTACGAGCAGTACTTC.

This clonotype was counted a few times. The chain's CDR3 is CASSIVEGSEQYF. The CDR3 bases are TGTGCCAGTAGTATAGTTGAGGGGAGCGAGCAGTACTTC. The chain has TRBV19 and TRBJ2-7, with D perhaps being TRBD1 or TRBD2 (5 bases each). The germline V and J ends were trimmed by 1 base and 6 bases, with 10 bases remaining between them. This CDR3 region has 13 residues. The germline CDR1 and CDR2 sequences are LNHDA and SQIVND (reference sequence).

This chain connects TRBV2 to TRBJ1-2; D ambiguous. CDR1 and CDR2 (germline): SNHLY, FYNNEI. Trimming shortened V by 7 bases and J by 7 bases, and 25 bases separated the two germline ends. CDR3 length: 16 amino acids. The CDR3 sequence is CASTLLNGPTRGGYTF. CDR3 in DNA: TGTGCCAGCACCCTCCTTAACGGGCCTACCCGGGGTGGCTACACCTTC.

The chain is built from TRBV6-5 and TRBJ1-1, with 7 bases matching TRBD1. Germline CDR1 and CDR2: MNHEY and SVGAGI. Trimming at V came to 4 bases and at J to 4 bases, leaving 9 bases not matched to a gene. The CDR3 totals 15 residues. CDR3 in amino acids: CASSSNPTGSTEAFF. The DNA of the CDR3 is TGTGCCAGCAGTTCCAACCCGACAGGGTCCACTGAAGCTTTCTTT.

The chain recombines TRBV6-2 or TRBV6-3 with TRBJ2-4; 11 bases fit TRBD1. Germline V gene sequence: CDR1 MNHEY, CDR2 SVGEGT. This CDR3 is 16 amino acids long. Trimming cost V 5 bases and J 2 bases; bases outside gene matches: 5. Here the CDR3 reads CASSRTGGSSKNIQYF. DNA for the CDR3: TGTGCCAGCAGTCGGACAGGGGGCTCATCCAAAAACATTCAGTACTTC.

This clonotype occurred a few times. The chain recombines TRBV6-5 with TRBJ1-1; D unresolved. The germline V gene has CDR1 MNHEY and CDR2 SVGAGI. The CDR3 length is 15 residues. Trimming removed 2 bases at V and 7 bases at J, with 17 bases between. CDR3 in amino acids: CASSYEGGDWSEAFF. CDR3 DNA: TGTGCCAGCAGTTACGAGGGCGGAGATTGGAGTGAAGCTTTCTTT.

CDR3 DNA sequence: TGTGCCACCAGTGATTCTAGCTATGAGACCCAGTACTTC. Amino acid sequence: CATSDSSYETQYF. This chain links TRBV24-1 with TRBJ2-5; possible D gene TRBD2, 5 bases. The V gene's germline CDR1 is KGHDR and CDR2 SFDVKD. V was clipped by 2 bases and J by 5 bases, with 8 bases between them. The CDR3 is 13 residues long.

The CDR3 DNA sequence: TGTGCCAGCAGTTGGAGGGACAGGTCCTCTGGGGCCAACGTCCTGACTTTC. Translating it yields CASSWRDRSSGANVLTF. The chain links TRBV6-5 to TRBJ2-6; 8 positions agree with TRBD1. Germline loops: CDR1 MNHEY, CDR2 SVGAGI. This CDR3 is built from 17 residues. J was trimmed by 0 bases and V by 4 bases; bases with no gene match: 5.

This clonotype was picked up one time. V and J are TRBV28 and TRBJ1-2; D ambiguous. V was cut by 1 base and J by 4 bases, with 13 bases left in between. Germline CDR1 and CDR2: MDHEN and SYDVKM. This CDR3 region has 15 residues. In DNA, the CDR3 is TGTGCCAGCAGTTTATTACGAGCGAGTGGCTATGGCTACACCTTC. This translates into CASSLLRASGYGYTF.

The chain carries TRBV9 and TRBJ1-2; D is uncertain. The CDR3 is 14 amino acids. Per germline, CDR1 SGDLS and CDR2 YYNGEE. V lost 3 bases and J 4 bases, leaving 13 bases between the germline ends. CDR3 sequence (DNA): TGTGCCAGCAGCGCTTCAATGGGAACCTATGGCTACACCTTC. Translation gives CASSASMGTYGYTF.

The rearrangement uses TRBV6-4 and TRBJ1-1; the D is unclear. The CDR3 consists of 13 residues. With 2 bases removed from V and 4 bases from J, the gap between germline ends came to 8 bases. Germline CDR1 MRHNA, CDR2 SNTAGT. DNA for the CDR3: TGTGCCAGCAGTGACACCTTGGGCACTGAAGCTTTCTTT. Its protein product is CASSDTLGTEAFF.

This sequence joins TRBV7-7 and TRBJ2-5; D is ambiguous. The germline CDR1 and CDR2 sequences are SSHAT and FNYEAQ (reference sequence). Trimming removed 7 bases from V and 5 bases from J, with 17 bases in between. This CDR3 has 14 residues. CDR3 sequence reads: CASTRLGSSETQYF. The DNA of the CDR3 is TGTGCCAGCACAAGATTGGGAAGTTCGGAGACCCAGTACTTC.

This clonotype showed up just a few times. CDR3: CASSPRASGGLETQYF. In nucleotides, the CDR3 is TGTGCCAGCAGCCCCAGGGCTAGCGGGGGTTTAGAGACCCAGTACTTC. The chain links TRBV7-9 to TRBJ2-5, with 10 bases lining up with TRBD2. Per germline, CDR1 SEHNR and CDR2 FQNEAQ (reference sequence). CDR3 length equals 16 residues. The trim removed 5 bases at V and 4 bases at J, leaving 10 bases unmatched.

CDR3: CASSPRTDSYEQYF. In DNA form, the CDR3 reads TGCGCCAGCAGCCCCCGGACAGATTCCTACGAGCAGTACTTC. This sequence joins TRBV5-1 and TRBJ2-7; TRBD1 is a possible D gene (6 bases). The length of the CDR3 is 14 residues. Germline values: CDR1 SGHRS, CDR2 YFSETQ. The V and J ends lost 4 bases and 1 base respectively, with 12 bases between them.

This rearrangement joins TRBV6-5 to TRBJ1-5; D unresolved. The CDR3 loop spans 16 amino acids. Trimming shortened V by 0 bases and J by 3 bases, and 12 bases separated the two germline ends. CDR1 is MNHEY and CDR2 is SVGAGI in the germline V gene. In DNA form, the CDR3 reads TGTGCCAGCAGTTACTCCGGAAGGGCCTACAATCAGCCCCAGCATTTT. Translation: CASSYSGRAYNQPQHF.

This clonotype turned up a few times. CDR3 sequence: CASSLTRDYTGELFF. As DNA, the CDR3 is TGTGCCAGCAGCTTAACGCGGGATTACACCGGGGAGCTGTTTTTT. V is TRBV7-9 and J is TRBJ2-2; D might be TRBD2 (6 bases). Trimming took off 2 bases at V and 3 bases at J, with 10 bases between the two ends. The length of the CDR3 is 15 residues. Germline CDR1 SEHNR, CDR2 FQNEAQ (reference sequence).

This clonotype was observed a few times. This sequence joins TRBV19 and TRBJ2-6; 7 bases match TRBD1. Germline V gene data show CDR1 as LNHDA and CDR2 as SQIVND (reference sequence). The CDR3 runs to 15 residues. Germline trimming cut 8 bases from V and 2 bases from J; bases unmatched to any gene: 6. Here the CDR3 DNA reads TGTGCCAGTGGACAGGACCCGACTGGGGCCAACGTCCTGACTTTC. The encoded protein is CASGQDPTGANVLTF.

The rearrangement joins TRBV11-3 to TRBJ1-2, with 12 bases matching TRBD1. The trim removed 5 bases at V and 6 bases at J, leaving 10 bases unmatched. In germline, CDR1 is SGHNT, CDR2 YENEEA. The CDR3 sequence is 16 residues long. As DNA, the CDR3 is TGTGCCAGCAGCCGGGACAGGGGGCGCGGGGACGATGGCTACACCTTC. Translated: CASSRDRGRGDDGYTF.

In this sample, this clonotype turned up a few times. The chain combines TRBV11-3 with TRBJ2-7; 10 nucleotides line up with TRBD2. From germline, CDR1 is SGHNT and CDR2 YENEEA. Germline trimming cut 4 bases from V and 1 base from J; bases unmatched to any gene: 4. The CDR3 has 15 amino acids. CDR3 DNA: TGTGCCAGCAGCTCCGGACTAGCGGCTTCCTACGAGCAGTACTTC. Its protein is CASSSGLAASYEQYF.

This clonotype appeared a single time. The gene calls are TRBV4-3 and TRBJ1-5; no clear D gene. This CDR3 has 15 residues. V dropped 0 bases and J dropped 6 bases, with 12 bases sitting between them. The germline V gene encodes CDR1 LGHNA and CDR2 YSLEER. This CDR3 reads CASSQDLTGGQPQHF. For the CDR3, the DNA is TGCGCCAGCAGCCAAGATCTGACTGGAGGTCAGCCCCAGCATTTT.